These T cell receptor beta chains were read from a single sample in a study of cytomegalovirus exposure and HLA in healthy donors. The data were produced by immunoSEQ multiplex PCR, yet TCRdb's version contains in-frame clones alone and is incomplete. The data show about 180,000 clones, about 78% seen once. Material: PBMCs. The receptors here all came from a man between 35 and 55 years old in good health and CMV-seronegative. Each CDR3 is given with its conserved first and last residue. A D gene is named only where the DNA matches it firmly. The size entry is marked missing in some rows and otherwise reads once, few, many or a size class.

D gene	V gene	clone size	J gene	CDR3 DNA	CDR3 protein
TRBD2	TRBV2	NA	TRBJ2-7	TGTGCCAGCAGAGAAGGGACTAGCGCCCTCTACGAGCAGTACTTC	CASREGTSALYEQYF
TRBD1	TRBV5-1	NA	TRBJ1-1	TGCGCCAGCAGCTTGGAATTTACAGGGGGCGCCGACACTGAAGCTTTCTTT	CASSLEFTGGADTEAFF
TRBD1	TRBV5-1	NA	TRBJ1-3	TGCGCCAGCAGCACAATCGGACAGGGGGCCTCTGGAAACACCATATATTTT	CASSTIGQGASGNTIYF
NA	TRBV4-1	NA	TRBJ1-1	TGCGCCAGCAGCCAGGCCGGACAATTGAACACTGAAGCTTTCTTT	CASSQAGQLNTEAFF
TRBD1	TRBV10-3	few	TRBJ1-1	TGTGCCATCAGTGATACAGGGGACACTGAAGCTTTCTTT	CAISDTGDTEAFF
TRBD2	TRBV5-6	NA	TRBJ2-3	TGTGCCAGCAGCTTCGGGACTAGCGGCGGTGTATTTAGCACAGATACGCAGTATTTT	CASSFGTSGGVFSTDTQYF
NA	TRBV20-1	NA	TRBJ2-7	TGCAGTGCCCGGAACAGCTACGAGCAGTACTTC	CSARNSYEQYF
TRBD2	TRBV27	NA	TRBJ2-7	TGTGCCAGCAGTGGGACTAGCGGGACCCACGAGCAGTACTTC	CASSGTSGTHEQYF
TRBD1	TRBV18	NA	TRBJ2-7	TGTGCCAGCTCACGACAGGGGTCCTACGAGCAGTACTTC	CASSRQGSYEQYF
TRBD2	TRBV10-3	NA	TRBJ2-7	TGTGCCATCCGCGGGAGGGACTACGAGCAGTACTTC	CAIRGRDYEQYF
NA	TRBV9	NA	TRBJ2-2	TGTGCCAGCGCCAATTGGGACACTTACACCGGGGAGCTGTTTTTT	CASANWDTYTGELFF
TRBD1	TRBV5-1	NA	TRBJ2-1	TGCGCCAGCAGCTCGGGACAGCTCTACAATGAGCAGTTCTTC	CASSSGQLYNEQFF
TRBD2	TRBV11-2	NA	TRBJ2-7	TGTGCCAGCAGCTTTACCCCCTACCGCGGGGGCGAGCAGTACTTC	CASSFTPYRGGEQYF
NA	TRBV29-1	NA	TRBJ1-1	TGCAGCGTGACCGTGCAGGGGACTGAAGCTTTCTTT	CSVTVQGTEAFF
NA	TRBV10-3	NA	TRBJ1-3	TGTGCCATCAGCCCTACGACCACCCGGGGAGGAAACACCATATATTTT	CAISPTTTRGGNTIYF
TRBD1	TRBV11-2	NA	TRBJ1-4	TGTGCCAGCAGCTTAGGGCAGGGGGCAAATGAAAAACTGTTTTTT	CASSLGQGANEKLFF
NA	TRBV4-1	NA	TRBJ2-1	TGCGCCAGCAGCGAGAGCTCCTACAATGAGCAGTTCTTC	CASSESSYNEQFF
TRBD2	TRBV4-2	NA	TRBJ2-3	TGTGCCAGCAGCGCCCGACTAGCGGGAGGCACAGATACGCAGTATTTT	CASSARLAGGTDTQYF
TRBD2	TRBV25-1	NA	TRBJ2-3	TGTGCCAGCAGTGACTGGACTAGCGGGCCTCACGGGGCAGATACGCAGTATTTT	CASSDWTSGPHGADTQYF
NA	TRBV7-2	NA	TRBJ1-2	TGTGCCAGCATCGAAGGCAGGGGTTTTCACTATGGCTACACCTTC	CASIEGRGFHYGYTF
NA	TRBV5-1	NA	TRBJ2-7	TGCGCCAGCAGCTTGGTACGGGGCTACGAGCAGTACTTC	CASSLVRGYEQYF
NA	TRBV9	few	TRBJ1-1	TGTGCCAGCAGCGTAGTTAACAGCCCGAACACTGAAGCTTTCTTT	CASSVVNSPNTEAFF
NA	TRBV21-1	NA	TRBJ2-3	TGTGCCAGCAGCACCCTAGCTAGCACAGATACGCAGTATTTT	CASSTLASTDTQYF
TRBD1	TRBV6-1	NA	TRBJ1-5	TGTGCCAGCAGGGAACTCAGGGGGCCCGGCAATCAGCCCCAGCATTTT	CASRELRGPGNQPQHF
NA	TRBV20-1	few	TRBJ1-1	TGCAGTGCTAGTGGGACACAAGCTTTCTTT	CSASGTQAFF
NA	TRBV20-1	NA	TRBJ1-1	TGCAGTCCTAAGGGGACTGAAGCTTTCTTT	CSPKGTEAFF
NA	TRBV2	NA	TRBJ2-3	TGTGCCAGCAGAAAGGAGAGTATTAATACGGATACGCAGTATTTT	CASRKESINTDTQYF
TRBD1	TRBV4-3	NA	TRBJ2-7	TGCGCCAGCAGCCTAGACAGGGGGCATCTCTACGAGCAGTACTTC	CASSLDRGHLYEQYF
TRBD2	TRBV30	NA	TRBJ2-3	TGTGCCTGGATGGTTGGCGCTAGCGGGACTTGGGGTACGCAGTATTTT	CAWMVGASGTWGTQYF
TRBD1	TRBV4-3	NA	TRBJ1-1	TGCGCCAGCAGCCAAGACTGGACAGGGAAGACTGAAGCTTTCTTT	CASSQDWTGKTEAFF
NA	TRBV4-1	few	TRBJ1-4	TGCGCCAGCAGCCTGACCCCGGGGGAGGAAAAACTGTTTTTT	CASSLTPGEEKLFF
TRBD1	TRBV27	NA	TRBJ1-1	TGTGCCAGCAGTCCCGGGACAGGGGGAGTTTTTGAAGCTTTCTTT	CASSPGTGGVFEAFF
TRBD1	TRBV5-1	once	TRBJ1-2	TGCGCTAGCAGCCAGACAGGGGTGAACTATGGCTACACCTTC	CASSQTGVNYGYTF
TRBD2	TRBV19	few	TRBJ2-3	TGTGCCACCCGGGAGGGGGGTAGCACAGATACGCAGTATTTT	CATREGGSTDTQYF
TRBD1	TRBV5-1	NA	TRBJ1-4	TGCGCCAGCAGCTCCGGGACAGGGGATGAAAAACTGTTTTTT	CASSSGTGDEKLFF
TRBD2	TRBV27	NA	TRBJ2-7	TGTGCCAGCAGTTTAGGTCGGGGGAGGGTCTACGAGCAGTACTTC	CASSLGRGRVYEQYF
NA	TRBV2	NA	TRBJ2-2	TGTGCCAGCAGGTCAAGAGTTACCGGGGAGCTGTTTTTT	CASRSRVTGELFF
TRBD1	TRBV18	NA	TRBJ1-1	TGTGCCAGCTCACCTACGTATACAGGGGACACTGAAGCTTTCTTT	CASSPTYTGDTEAFF
NA	TRBV5-1	NA	TRBJ2-7	TGCGCCAGCAGCTTGGGAAACCCTCCCTACGAGCAGTACTTC	CASSLGNPPYEQYF
NA	TRBV9	NA	TRBJ2-5	TGTGCCAGCAGCCCCTCCACTCTCCAAGAGACCCAGTACTTC	CASSPSTLQETQYF
NA	TRBV5-1	NA	TRBJ2-2	TGCGCCAGCAGCTTGATAGGGGTGAACACCGGGGAGCTGTTTTTT	CASSLIGVNTGELFF
NA	TRBV4-1	NA	TRBJ2-7	TGCGCCAGCAGCCAACGTCACAGGGATAACTACGAGCAGTACTTC	CASSQRHRDNYEQYF
NA	TRBV4-3	NA	TRBJ2-7	TGCGCCAGCAGCCAAGAGACCCAGACAAGATTGTACTTC	CASSQETQTRLYF
NA	TRBV19	NA	TRBJ1-2	TGTGCCAGTAGTACACAGGGACGGGATGGCTACACCTTC	CASSTQGRDGYTF
TRBD1	TRBV7-9	NA	TRBJ1-2	TGTGCCAGCAGCTTGGGACAGGACTATGGCTACACCTTC	CASSLGQDYGYTF
NA	TRBV9	NA	TRBJ1-4	TGTGCCAGCAGCGTAGCCTTACAGGGAGCTAATGAAAAACTGTTTTTT	CASSVALQGANEKLFF
TRBD1	TRBV19	NA	TRBJ1-4	TGTGCCAGTAGTATTCTCCAGGGGGTGAATGAAAAACTGTTTTTT	CASSILQGVNEKLFF
NA	TRBV7-9	once	TRBJ2-1	TGTGCCAGCAGCTTCATTCTGAGCTCCTACAATGAGCAGTTCTTC	CASSFILSSYNEQFF
NA	TRBV5-1	NA	TRBJ2-3	TGCGCCAGCAGCCGGGGGCTAGCGGTGAGCACAGATACGCAGTATTTT	CASSRGLAVSTDTQYF
NA	TRBV7-9	NA	TRBJ2-7	TGTTCCAGCAGCTTAGCCGCGTACGAGCAGTACTTC	CSSSLAAYEQYF
NA	TRBV2	NA	TRBJ1-1	TGTGCCAGCAGTAAGACAGAGAACACTGAAGCTTTCTTT	CASSKTENTEAFF
TRBD2	TRBV6-5	NA	TRBJ2-5	TGTGCCAGCAGGGGGACTACTTTTGAAGAGACCCAGTACTTC	CASRGTTFEETQYF
TRBD1	TRBV5-4	NA	TRBJ1-2	TGTGCCAGCAGCTCAAAGACAGGGTGGGGAAGTAACTATGGCTACACCTTC	CASSSKTGWGSNYGYTF
TRBD1	TRBV5-1	NA	TRBJ2-1	TGCGCCAGCAGCTCCGGTACAGGGGGCAGCTCCTACAATGAGCAGTTCTTC	CASSSGTGGSSYNEQFF
NA	TRBV11-2	NA	TRBJ1-2	TGTGCCAGCAGCTCAGCTCGGGGGAACTATGGCTACACCTTC	CASSSARGNYGYTF